This T cell receptor beta chain stems from a study of shared clonotypes between healthy human individuals. Whole-study context: Ranging from 18 to 49 in age, donors were a couple of women and a few men.

V dropped 2 bases and J dropped 9; count of bases not matched to a gene: 9. This CDR3 region has 16 residues. CDR1 and CDR2 from the germline V gene are MNHEY and SMNVEV (reference sequence). CD8 cells regarded as naive lacked CD45RO, were positively chosen for CCR7, and omitted terminally differentiated effector memory CD45RA+ cells. Libraries were prepared by immunoSEQ multiplex PCR; TCRdb keeps only in-frame clonotypes and omits some of them. The data contain hundreds of thousands of clones, 96% of them singletons. This receptor was taken from a woman aged 30 to 39 in good health. J is TRBJ2-1 and V is TRBV27, with TRBD1 matching 11 bases. The specimen was naive CD8+ T cells sorted from blood. The CDR3 region has the DNA TGTGCCAGCAGTTTAATCGGACAGGGGGCGGGTGGTGAGCAGTTCTTC. It specifies CASSLIGQGAGGEQFF.